This TCR beta chain was identified during a study of technical replicates of blood from several donors. TCRdb keeps only in-frame clones here, not all; method: immunoSEQ multiplex PCR. The sample records approximately 75,000 clones, about 97% being singletons. The CDR3 has 11 residues. The V and J ends lost 6 bases and 4 bases respectively, with 5 bases between them. The germline gives CDR1 SGHNT, CDR2 YYREEE (reference sequence). The specimen was T cells isolated from PBMCs. The V call is TRBV5-4, the J call TRBJ2-1, with D unclear. This TCR was recovered from a human donor in good health. The CDR3 is CASTSYNEQFF. The CDR3 nucleotides are TGTGCCAGCACCTCTTACAATGAGCAGTTCTTC.